A single sample gave rise to the 6 T cell receptor beta chains below, sequenced in a study of T cells in Graves' hyperthyroidism and ophthalmopathy. RNA transcripts provided the source from which TCR beta CDR3 regions were amplified. RT-PCR in the first round (using the HTBI primer set) targeted the TCR CDR3. TCRdb used MiXCR to reprocess the multiplex PCR reads, holding one entry per CDR3 protein. The sample carries approximately 700,000 distinct CDR3 sequences, 16% recorded once. Sequenced sample: blood. The receptors originated from a man younger than 35 with Graves' hyperthyroidism.

This clonotype was recorded at least ten times. This chain links TRBV3-1 with TRBJ2-1; no reliable D call. CDR3 length equals 14 residues. The V and J ends lost 2 bases and 5 bases respectively, with 10 bases between them. Germline V gene lookup returns CDR1 LGHDT and CDR2 YNNKEL (reference sequence). The CDR3 protein is CASSQLGRNNEQFF. The CDR3 bases are TGTGCCAGCAGCCAACTGGGCAGGAACAATGAGCAGTTCTTC.

This clonotype was counted ten times or more. V and J are TRBV5-5 and TRBJ2-3; 10 bases agree with TRBD2. Germline V gene lookup returns CDR1 SGHKS and CDR2 YYEKEE (reference sequence). Trimming cost V 5 bases and J 6 bases; bases outside gene matches: 6. This CDR3 has 14 residues. The CDR3 here is CASSASGSTDTQYF. CDR3 in DNA: TGTGCCAGCAGTGCTAGCGGGAGTACGGATACGCAGTATTTT.

This clonotype showed up many times. The V gene is TRBV5-1, the J gene TRBJ2-7; 14 bases match TRBD2. CDR1 and CDR2 from the germline V gene are SGHRS and YFSETQ. The V and J ends lost 3 bases and 3 bases, in that order; junction bases with no gene match: 5. The CDR3 spans 16 residues. DNA of the CDR3: TGCGCCAGCAGCTCCGGGACTAGCGGGAGAGGCTACGAGCAGTACTTC. Translation: CASSSGTSGRGYEQYF.

This clonotype was picked up a small number of times. V and J are TRBV12-5 and TRBJ1-2; D is perhaps TRBD1 (5 bases). The V gene's germline CDR1 is LGHNT and CDR2 FRNRAP. Trimming cost V 5 bases and J 4 bases, with 20 bases left between them. This CDR3 is 16 amino acids long. The CDR3: CASGGFDSPVGYGYTF. In nucleotides, the CDR3 is TGTGCTAGTGGTGGGTTTGACAGTCCTGTAGGCTATGGCTACACCTTC.

The table lists this clonotype with many counts. The genes are TRBV28 and TRBJ2-7, with 8 bases fitting TRBD1. CDR1 MDHEN and CDR2 SYDVKM come from the germline V gene. The CDR3 is made up of 13 amino acids. Trimming removed 10 bases from V and 8 bases from J; junction bases left unmatched: 13. The CDR3 DNA follows: TGTGCCACCCAGGACAGGGTGATTGGTAAGCAGTACTTC. It encodes CATQDRVIGKQYF.

V gene TRBV25-1 combines with J gene TRBJ1-6; no clear D gene. Germline values: CDR1 MGHDK, CDR2 SYGVNS. There are 13 residues in the CDR3. Trimming shortened V by 0 bases and J by 7 bases, and 4 bases separated the two germline ends. The CDR3 nucleotides read TGTGCCAGCAGTGAATACGAGAATTCACCCCTCCACTTT. It specifies CASSEYENSPLHF.